This entry lists 9 T cell receptor beta chains sequenced from one sample in a study of T cell clonotyping in hematopoietic cell transplantation. Generated by immunoSEQ multiplex PCR, the TCRdb table keeps only in-frame clones and is missing some. The profile shows roughly 8,400 clones, approximately 68% of them singletons. The sequenced sample was peripheral blood mononuclear cells, obtained 100 days after allogeneic stem cell transplant. The source of these receptors is a male patient between 55 and 70 years old who had an allogeneic stem cell transplant from an unrelated donor, so the T cells may come from the graft donor. Some clones in this sample may be carry-over from other donors' samples.

V and J are TRBV5-1 and TRBJ1-1; the match to TRBD1 covers 7 bases. The ends lost 8 bases at V and 0 bases at J; junction bases unmatched: 7. The germline V gene encodes CDR1 SGHRS and CDR2 YFSETQ. CDR3 length: 14 residues. The CDR3 protein is CASMTGPMNTEAFF. The CDR3 DNA reads TGCGCCAGTATGACAGGGCCGATGAACACTGAAGCTTTCTTT.

This clone qualifies as medium-sized (0.01 to 0.1%). This chain links TRBV5-1 with TRBJ2-7; the D gene is possibly TRBD2 (6 bases). CDR1 SGHRS and CDR2 YFSETQ come from the germline V gene. V gave up 7 bases and J gave up 0 bases, with 14 bases separating them. The CDR3 extends over 14 amino acids. The CDR3: CASGPWDSSYEQYF. DNA of the CDR3: TGCGCCAGCGGTCCCTGGGACTCCTCCTACGAGCAGTACTTC.

This chain joins TRBV4-1 and TRBJ2-1; D remains ambiguous. V dropped 2 bases and J dropped 5 bases, with 13 bases sitting between them. The CDR3 consists of 15 residues. Germline V gene sequence: CDR1 MGHRA, CDR2 YSYEKL. The CDR3 DNA sequence: TGCGCCAGCAGCCAATATCCCTCAGACAACAATGAGCAGTTCTTC. It specifies CASSQYPSDNNEQFF.

The J gene is TRBJ2-3, the V gene TRBV5-6; possible D gene TRBD2, 6 bases. The CDR3 loop spans 15 amino acids. The ends were cut back, 4 bases at V and 3 bases at J, with 15 bases in the middle. CDR1 and CDR2 from the germline V gene are SGHDT and YYEEEE. CDR3: CASSPLEEGTDTQYF. CDR3 nucleotide sequence: TGTGCCAGCAGCCCCCTTGAGGAGGGAACAGATACGCAGTATTTT.

The chain has TRBV30 and TRBJ1-4, with 7 bases lining up with TRBD1. The CDR3 sequence is 13 residues long. CDR1 GTSNPN and CDR2 SVGIG come from the germline V gene (reference sequence). The V gene end was trimmed by 1 base and the J gene end by 10 bases; junction bases not matched to a gene: 6. This CDR3 reads CAWSGERQGKLFF. In nucleotides, the CDR3 is TGTGCCTGGAGTGGCGAACGACAGGGAAAACTGTTTTTT.

The chain is built from TRBV5-4 and TRBJ1-4; D is perhaps TRBD1 (6 bases). The CDR3 runs to 15 residues. Germline-derived CDR1 and CDR2 are SGHNT and YYREEE (reference sequence). V was pared by 4 bases and J by 4 bases, with 14 bases between. The CDR3 is CASSGGEGDNEKLFF. CDR3 bases: TGTGCCAGCAGCGGAGGAGAGGGGGATAATGAAAAACTGTTTTTT.

In this sample, this clone turned up a few times. The chain employs TRBV7-9 and TRBJ1-2, with unresolved D. Trimming pared 5 bases from V and 5 bases from J, leaving 15 bases between. The CDR3 is 14 residues long. Germline V gene data show CDR1 as SEHNR and CDR2 as FQNEAQ (reference sequence). CDR3 sequence (DNA): TGTGCCAGCAGCACCAACGGCCGGGTATATGGCTACACCTTC. It codes for CASSTNGRVYGYTF.

This clone was picked up a small number of times. The J gene is TRBJ2-5, the V gene TRBV11-2; 12 nucleotides match TRBD2. The CDR3 extends over 16 amino acids. The trim removed 5 bases at V and 2 bases at J, leaving 6 bases unmatched. Per germline, CDR1 SGHAT and CDR2 FQNNGV. In DNA form, the CDR3 reads TGTGCCAGCAGCGCAAGACTAGCGGGAGTGCAAGAGACCCAGTACTTC. This translates into CASSARLAGVQETQYF.

This chain links TRBV5-1 with TRBJ2-7; D might be TRBD1 (6 bases). Germline V gives CDR1 SGHRS, CDR2 YFSETQ. This CDR3 is 14 amino acids long. The V gene lost 3 bases and the J gene lost 1 base, with 11 bases spanning the gap. The CDR3 DNA follows: TGCGCCAGCAGCTCCGGACAGCTTTCCTACGAGCAGTACTTC. Protein sequence: CASSSGQLSYEQYF.